This TCR beta chain appears in the sequencing data of a study of CD8 T cells in ankylosing spondylitis. Quantitative 5'-RACE with molecular barcodes produced the TCR beta libraries. TCRdb recomputed calls from the 5' RACE reads with MiXCR, one row per CDR3 protein. The top ten clones hold roughly an eighth of a sample with about 140,000 distinct CDR3 sequences, 5.5% to 7.5% of them seen once. Study-wide points: From matched ankylosing spondylitis synovial fluid, disease-linked clones were reportedly recovered at significantly enriched levels.

To note about this clonotype: What it binds is not known. A much larger clone is a single base away; this may be a read error.

This CDR3 region has 12 residues. The germline V gene encodes CDR1 LNHNV and CDR2 YYDKDF (reference sequence). This sequence joins TRBV15 and TRBJ1-5; D possibly corresponds to TRBD1 (5 bases). The receptor was derived from a female donor with ankylosing spondylitis or in good health (not recorded which). The sample taken for sequencing was blood, either unsorted or a sorted T cell fraction (not recorded which). The CDR3 spells CVTRQQNQPQHF. DNA for the CDR3: TGTGTCACCAGACAGCAGAATCAGCCCCAGCATTTT.